What follows are 13 T cell receptor beta chains derived from one specimen sequenced in a study of beta chain features in type 1 diabetes. As every portion of the isolated RNA was reverse transcribed, the sequencing read expressed TCRB transcripts. The data were produced by immunoSEQ multiplex PCR, yet TCRdb's version contains in-frame clones alone and is incomplete. Among 150,000 to 190,000 clones, 7.5% to 10% were seen once, and the ten largest hold about 0.6%. Sequenced material: central memory CD4+ T cells from blood. Receptors were obtained from a man between 18 and 35 years old in good health.

This clone has only a few counts. V gene TRBV4-1 combines with J gene TRBJ2-7; 7 bases agree with TRBD1. This CDR3 region has 18 residues. Germline CDR1 and CDR2: MGHRA and YSYEKL. The trim removed 6 bases at V and 0 bases at J, leaving 17 bases unmatched. CDR3 protein: CASRPRPNRDSFSYEQYF. CDR3 coding DNA: TGCGCCAGCAGACCTAGACCGAACCGGGACAGCTTCTCCTACGAGCAGTACTTC.

This clone was recorded only once. The V and J genes are TRBV19 and TRBJ1-1; D is uncertain. The CDR3 has 14 residues. Germline V lookup: CDR1 LNHDA, CDR2 SQIVND (reference sequence). V gave up 3 bases and J gave up 4 bases, with 12 bases separating them. The chain's CDR3 is CASSMGQLGTEAFF. The CDR3 region has the DNA TGTGCCAGTAGTATGGGCCAACTAGGCACTGAAGCTTTCTTT. Supplemented by reference TRBV19 and TRBJ1-1, the full variable domain reads DGGITQSPKYLFRKEGQNVTLSCEQNLNHDAMYWYRQDPGQGLRLIYYSQIVNDFQKGDIAEGYSVSREKKESFPLTVTSAQKNPTAFYLCASSMGQLGTEAFFGQGTRLTVV.

This chain uses TRBV11-1 with TRBJ2-7; TRBD1 matches 8 bases. Trimming cost V 4 bases and J 9 bases; bases outside gene matches: 5. Looked up from germline, CDR1 is SGHAT and CDR2 is FQDESV (reference sequence). The CDR3 has 12 residues. CDR3 DNA sequence: TGTGCCAGCAGCTCTCAAACAGGGGGGCAGTACTTC. The encoded protein is CASSSQTGGQYF.

This clone was seen repeatedly, ten times or more. The chain combines TRBV29-1 with TRBJ2-7, with TRBD2 identical over 8 bases. J was trimmed by 3 bases and V by 7 bases; bases with no gene match: 5. The CDR3 covers 12 residues. Per germline, CDR1 SQVTM and CDR2 ANQGSEA. CDR3 coding DNA: TGCAGCGCCCGGACTAGCCTCTACGAGCAGTACTTC. It specifies CSARTSLYEQYF.

The V gene is TRBV7-2, the J gene TRBJ2-7, with 10 bases lining up with TRBD1. Trimming removed 5 bases from V and 3 bases from J; junction bases left unmatched: 7. CDR1 and CDR2 from the germline V gene are SGHTA and FQGNSA. The CDR3 extends over 15 amino acids. The chain's CDR3 is CASSTRQGAVYEQYF. Written as DNA, the CDR3 is TGTGCCAGCAGCACCCGACAGGGGGCGGTCTACGAGCAGTACTTC.

The gene calls are TRBV7-9 and TRBJ1-1; D is perhaps TRBD1 (5 bases). The length of the CDR3 is 13 residues. Between the trimmed V and J ends, which lost 5 bases and 10 bases, there was a span of 17 bases. From germline, CDR1 is SEHNR and CDR2 FQNEAQ (reference sequence). The chain's CDR3 is CASSPMEGGVAFF. The DNA of the CDR3 is TGTGCCAGCAGCCCCATGGAGGGAGGGGTAGCTTTCTTT.

The sample holds a few counts of this clone. The genes are TRBV28 and TRBJ2-7, with TRBD2 identical over 10 bases. CDR3 length equals 16 residues. Germline lookup yields CDR1 MDHEN and CDR2 SYDVKM. After removal of 5 bases from V and 1 base from J, the junction contained 8 bases not matched to a gene. CDR3 nucleotides: TGTGCCAGCAGTGCCCTTCCTAGCGGGGGTTCCTACGAGCAGTACTTC. Its translation: CASSALPSGGSYEQYF. Supplemented by reference TRBV28 and TRBJ2-7, the full variable domain reads DVKVTQSSRYLVKRTGEKVFLECVQDMDHENMFWYRQDPGLGLRLIYFSYDVKMKEKGDIPEGYSVSREKKERFSLILESASTNQTSMYLCASSALPSGGSYEQYFGPGTRLTVT.

J is TRBJ2-1 and V is TRBV7-2; possibly TRBD2 for D (5 bases). Per germline, CDR1 SGHTA and CDR2 FQGNSA. The CDR3 is 16 amino acids. V lost 1 base to trimming and J lost 0 bases, with 10 bases between them. DNA of the CDR3: TGTGCCAGCAGCTTAGACGCGGGCTTCTCCTACAATGAGCAGTTCTTC. Its protein is CASSLDAGFSYNEQFF.

This clone was detected only a few times. This same CDR3 is encoded by further DNA sequences in the sample. The chain has TRBV4-2 and TRBJ2-5; D unclear. The CDR3 contains 14 residues. The V and J ends lost 0 bases and 1 base respectively, with 6 bases between them. Germline lookup yields CDR1 LGHNA and CDR2 YNFKEQ. The CDR3 reads CASSQESVQETQYF. CDR3 coding DNA: TGTGCCAGCAGCCAAGAGTCGGTCCAAGAGACCCAGTACTTC.

This clone was picked up a small number of times. This chain links TRBV9 with TRBJ2-6, with D possibly being TRBD2 (5 bases). Germline loops: CDR1 SGDLS, CDR2 YYNGEE. The CDR3 contains 16 residues. The V end was cut by 1 base, the J end by 4 bases, with 12 bases between. The CDR3 protein is CASSVRGSGGANVLTF. The CDR3 DNA follows: TGTGCCAGCAGCGTACGAGGGTCTGGCGGGGCCAACGTCCTGACTTTC.

The chain uses TRBV5-4 and TRBJ2-7; TRBD1 aligns across 8 bases. Germline V CDR1 and CDR2: SGHNT, YYREEE (reference sequence). After removal of 3 bases from V and 1 base from J, the junction contained 3 bases not matched to a gene. CDR3 length equals 14 residues. The CDR3 bases are TGTGCCAGCAGCTCCCAGGGGGCGTCCTACGAGCAGTACTTC. Amino acid sequence: CASSSQGASYEQYF. Looking up the rest from reference TRBV5-4 and TRBJ2-7 gives the full variable domain: ETGVTQSPTHLIKTRGQQVTLRCSSQSGHNTVSWYQQALGQGPQFIFQYYREEENGRGNFPPRFSGLQFPNYSSELNVNALELDDSALYLCASSSQGASYEQYFGPGTRLTVT.

The chain links TRBV10-3 to TRBJ2-7, with 8 bases fitting TRBD1. The CDR3 has 13 residues. Trimming cost V 2 bases and J 3 bases; bases outside gene matches: 0. The germline V gene encodes CDR1 ENHRY and CDR2 SYGVKD. The CDR3 sequence is CAISEGQGYEQYF. DNA of the CDR3: TGTGCCATCAGTGAGGGACAGGGCTACGAGCAGTACTTC.

The CDR3 here is CASSQDSYNSPLHF. As DNA, the CDR3 is TGTGCCAGCAGTCAAGACAGTTACAATTCACCCCTCCACTTT. The genes are TRBV6-6 and TRBJ1-6, with a possible D match to TRBD1 (5 bases). The CDR3 consists of 14 residues. Trimming left V 5 bases short and J 7 bases short, with 12 bases between. CDR1 is MNHNY, CDR2 SVGAGI, per germline (reference sequence).